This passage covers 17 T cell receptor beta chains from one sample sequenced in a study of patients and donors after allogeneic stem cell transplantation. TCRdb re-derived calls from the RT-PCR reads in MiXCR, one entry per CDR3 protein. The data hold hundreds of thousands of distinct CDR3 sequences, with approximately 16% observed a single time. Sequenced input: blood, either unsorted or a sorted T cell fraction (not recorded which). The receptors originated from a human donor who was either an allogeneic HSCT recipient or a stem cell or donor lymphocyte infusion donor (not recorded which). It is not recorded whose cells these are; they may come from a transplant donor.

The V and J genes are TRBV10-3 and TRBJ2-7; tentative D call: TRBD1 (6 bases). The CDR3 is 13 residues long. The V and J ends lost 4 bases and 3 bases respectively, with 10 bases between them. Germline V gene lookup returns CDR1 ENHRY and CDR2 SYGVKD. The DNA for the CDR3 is TGTGCCATCAGTGGTAGACAGGTCTACGAGCAGTACTTC. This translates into CAISGRQVYEQYF.

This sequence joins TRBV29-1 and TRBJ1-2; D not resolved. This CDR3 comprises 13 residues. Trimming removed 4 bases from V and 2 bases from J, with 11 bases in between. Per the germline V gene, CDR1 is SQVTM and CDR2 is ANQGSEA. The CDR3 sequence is CSVGVGWNYGYTF. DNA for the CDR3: TGCAGCGTTGGGGTAGGGTGGAACTATGGCTACACCTTC.

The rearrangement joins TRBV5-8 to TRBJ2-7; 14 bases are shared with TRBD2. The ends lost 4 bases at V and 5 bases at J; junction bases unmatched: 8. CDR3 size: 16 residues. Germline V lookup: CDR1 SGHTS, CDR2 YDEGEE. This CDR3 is CASSRSGTSGRDEQYF. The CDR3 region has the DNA TGTGCCAGCAGCCGCTCGGGGACTAGCGGGAGAGACGAGCAGTACTTC.

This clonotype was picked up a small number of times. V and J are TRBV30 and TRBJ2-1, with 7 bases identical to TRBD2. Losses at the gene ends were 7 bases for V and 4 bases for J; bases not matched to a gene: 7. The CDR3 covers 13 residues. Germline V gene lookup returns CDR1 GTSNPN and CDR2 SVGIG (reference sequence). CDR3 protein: CALGISGYNEQFF. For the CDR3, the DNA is TGTGCCTTGGGGATTAGCGGGTACAATGAGCAGTTCTTC.

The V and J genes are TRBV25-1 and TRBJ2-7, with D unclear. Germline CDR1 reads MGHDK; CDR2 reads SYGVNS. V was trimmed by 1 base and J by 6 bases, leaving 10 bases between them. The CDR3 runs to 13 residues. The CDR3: CASSESLAVEQYF. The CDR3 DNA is TGTGCCAGCAGTGAATCTTTGGCTGTCGAGCAGTACTTC.

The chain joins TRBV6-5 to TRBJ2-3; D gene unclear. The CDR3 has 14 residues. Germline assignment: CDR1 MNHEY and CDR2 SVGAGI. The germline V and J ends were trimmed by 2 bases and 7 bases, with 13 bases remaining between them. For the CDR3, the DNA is TGTGCCAGCAGTTACCGTACGGACGTGTATACGCAGTATTTT. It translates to CASSYRTDVYTQYF.

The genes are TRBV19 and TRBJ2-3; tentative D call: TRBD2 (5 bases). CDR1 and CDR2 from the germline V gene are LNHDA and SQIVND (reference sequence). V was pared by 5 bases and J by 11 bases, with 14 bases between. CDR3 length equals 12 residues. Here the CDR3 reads CASSPGFGKQYF. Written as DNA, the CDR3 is TGTGCCAGTAGTCCGGGATTTGGGAAGCAGTATTTT.

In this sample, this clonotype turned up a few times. CDR3 sequence reads: CAISVGSPLNTEAFF. DNA for the CDR3: TGTGCCATCAGTGTGGGCTCCCCCCTTAACACTGAAGCTTTCTTT. The J gene is TRBJ1-1, the V gene TRBV10-3; D is ambiguous. Germline V gives CDR1 ENHRY, CDR2 SYGVKD. The CDR3 is 15 amino acids. Trimming cost V 4 bases and J 2 bases, with 14 bases left between them.

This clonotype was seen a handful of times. CDR3 nucleotides: TGCGCCAGCAGCCGGCCGGACCACGGGTATGGCTACACCTTC. Translation gives CASSRPDHGYGYTF. The chain carries TRBV4-1 and TRBJ1-2; D not resolved. Germline V CDR1 and CDR2: MGHRA, YSYEKL. There are 14 residues in the CDR3. V was clipped by 4 bases and J by 5 bases, with 14 bases between them.

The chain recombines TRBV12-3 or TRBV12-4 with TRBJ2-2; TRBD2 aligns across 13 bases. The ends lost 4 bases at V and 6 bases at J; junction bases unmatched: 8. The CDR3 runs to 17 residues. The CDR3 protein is CASSSIGLAGVPGELFF. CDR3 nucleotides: TGTGCCAGCAGTTCCATCGGACTAGCGGGAGTCCCCGGGGAGCTGTTTTTT.

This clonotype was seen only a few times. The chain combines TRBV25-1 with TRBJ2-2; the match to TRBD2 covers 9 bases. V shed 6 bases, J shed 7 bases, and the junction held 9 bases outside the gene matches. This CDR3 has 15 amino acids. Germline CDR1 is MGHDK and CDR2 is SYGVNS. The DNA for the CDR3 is TGTGCCAGCAGAGAGGCGGGAGGGCCCGGCGGGGAGCTGTTTTTT. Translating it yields CASREAGGPGGELFF. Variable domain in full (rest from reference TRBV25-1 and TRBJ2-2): EADIYQTPRYLVIGTGKKITLECSQTMGHDKMYWYQQDPGMELHLIHYSYGVNSTEKGDLSSESTVSRIRTEHFPLTLESARPSHTSQYLCASREAGGPGGELFFGEGSRLTVL.

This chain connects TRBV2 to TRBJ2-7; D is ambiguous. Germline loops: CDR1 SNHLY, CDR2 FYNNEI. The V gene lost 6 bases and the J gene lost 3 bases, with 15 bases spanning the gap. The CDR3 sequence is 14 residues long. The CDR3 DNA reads TGTGCCAGCAGATGGACGGGCTTAAACTACGAGCAGTACTTC. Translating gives CASRWTGLNYEQYF. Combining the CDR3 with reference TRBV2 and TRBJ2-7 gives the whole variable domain EPEVTQTPSHQVTQMGQEVILRCVPISNHLYFYWYRQILGQKVEFLVSFYNNEISEKSEIFDDQFSVERPDGSNFTLKIRSTKLEDSAMYFCASRWTGLNYEQYFGPGTRLTVT.

As DNA, the CDR3 is TGTGCCAGCAGCTTGGGCCGAATTAGCACAGATACGCAGTATTTT. Translated, it gives CASSLGRISTDTQYF. V and J are TRBV5-6 and TRBJ2-3, with D uncertain. The CDR3 loop spans 15 amino acids. Trimming took 0 bases from V and 0 from J, leaving 8 bases between them. Germline V gene lookup returns CDR1 SGHDT and CDR2 YYEEEE.

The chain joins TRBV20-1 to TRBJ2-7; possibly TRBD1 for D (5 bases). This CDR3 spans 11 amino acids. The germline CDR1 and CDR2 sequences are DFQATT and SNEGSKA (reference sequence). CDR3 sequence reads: CRVAGSYEQYF. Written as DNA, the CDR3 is TGCAGGGTTGCAGGGTCCTACGAGCAGTACTTC.

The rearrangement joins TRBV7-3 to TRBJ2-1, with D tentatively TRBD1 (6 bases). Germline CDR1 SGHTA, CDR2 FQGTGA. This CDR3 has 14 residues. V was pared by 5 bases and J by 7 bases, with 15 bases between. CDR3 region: CASSPTGIDNEQFF. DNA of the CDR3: TGTGCCAGCAGCCCGACAGGAATCGATAATGAGCAGTTCTTC.

The CDR3, as DNA: TGTGCCAGCAGCCCAGGGGAGAACACCGGGGAGCTGTTTTTT. Translating it yields CASSPGENTGELFF. The chain uses TRBV12-3 or TRBV12-4 and TRBJ2-2; TRBD1 might be the D (6 bases). V was trimmed by 6 bases and J by 1 base, leaving 9 bases between them. The CDR3 has 14 residues.

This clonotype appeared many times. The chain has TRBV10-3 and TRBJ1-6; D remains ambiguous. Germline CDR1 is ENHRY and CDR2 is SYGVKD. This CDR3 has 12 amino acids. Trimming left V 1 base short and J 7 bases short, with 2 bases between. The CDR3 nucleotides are TGTGCCATCAGTGAGTTCAATTCACCCCTCCACTTT. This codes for CAISEFNSPLHF.